This T cell receptor (beta chain) emerged from a study of blood T cell repertoires in COVID-19. As for the study in general: From the United States, Italy and Spain came samples of acute and convalescent COVID-19. The analysed material was cDNA or gDNA that came from T cells, B-cell-depleted T cells, or PBMCs.

Authors' analysis steps: Reference gene primer amplification gave estimated nucleated cell counts. Assay: immunoSEQ multiplex PCR; the TCRdb copy retains only in-frame clones and omits some. V, J and clone size are those of that table, while D and trimming were read from the DNA. The table has about 260,000 clones, 84% seen once. V lost 0 bases, J lost 0 bases, and 7 bases lay in between. The CDR3 has 16 amino acids. Germline V CDR1 and CDR2: SGDLS, YYNGEE. Sequencing used peripheral blood. The chain links TRBV9 to TRBJ2-6, with D possibly TRBD2 on 5 matching bases. The sequence was obtained from a man between 60 and 75 years old with acute or convalescent COVID-19. In DNA form, the CDR3 reads TGTGCCAGCAGCGTAGAAAGCGGCTCTGGGGCCAACGTCCTGACTTTC. Its translation: CASSVESGSGANVLTF.